This is a list of T cell receptor beta chains from one sample in a study of shared clonotypes between healthy human individuals. This table comes from immunoSEQ multiplex PCR, and its TCRdb copy is limited to in-frame clones, with some not included. The sample consists of about 1 million clones, 65% to 80% of them appearing once. Sequencing was performed on memory CD4+ T cells sorted from blood. Receptors were obtained from a man aged 18-30 years in good health. The CDR3 runs from the conserved cysteine through the conserved F or W. A D gene is named only where the DNA matches it firmly. The size entry is marked missing in some rows and otherwise reads once, few, many or a size class.

j_call,v_call,clone_size,d_call,cdr3_aa,cdr3_nt
TRBJ2-2,TRBV6-5,once,.,CASTQSTGELFF,TGTGCCAGCACGCAGTCCACCGGGGAGCTGTTTTTT
TRBJ1-1,TRBV5-1,once,TRBD1,CASRLRGQKNTEAFF,TGCGCCAGCAGACTAAGGGGACAGAAGAACACTGAAGCTTTCTTT
TRBJ1-5,TRBV7-2,.,TRBD1,CASSYGQGNQPQHF,TGTGCCAGCAGCTACGGACAGGGCAATCAGCCCCAGCATTTT
TRBJ1-1,TRBV19,.,.,CASTPPAGSTEAFF,TGTGCCAGTACCCCCCCGGCGGGTTCCACTGAAGCTTTCTTT
TRBJ1-3,TRBV30,.,.,CAWSVKGSGNTIYF,TGTGCCTGGAGTGTTAAGGGTTCTGGAAACACCATATATTTT
TRBJ2-5,TRBV6-6,.,.,CASSGTPEGTQYF,TGTGCCAGCAGTGGGACTCCTGAGGGGACCCAGTACTTC
TRBJ1-1,TRBV18,few,.,CASSPERSGAFF,TGTGCCAGCTCACCGGAACGGTCGGGGGCTTTCTTT
TRBJ1-2,TRBV6-5,.,.,CASTGRYGYTF,TGTGCCAGCACGGGGCGCTATGGCTACACCTTC
TRBJ2-7,TRBV7-9,few,TRBD1,CASSNLPGQGYEQYF,TGTGCCAGCAGCAACCTGCCGGGACAGGGCTACGAGCAGTACTTC
TRBJ2-6,TRBV18,.,TRBD1,CASSEGQSSGANVLTF,TGTGCCAGCTCAGAGGGACAGAGCTCTGGGGCCAACGTCCTGACTTTC
TRBJ2-1,TRBV11-2,.,TRBD2,CASSPTSGRVYNEQFF,TGTGCCAGCAGCCCCACTAGCGGGAGGGTCTACAATGAGCAGTTCTTC
TRBJ2-3,TRBV28,.,.,CASSAFGAGGTDTQYF,TGTGCCAGCAGCGCCTTTGGAGCGGGTGGAACAGATACGCAGTATTTT
TRBJ1-5,TRBV5-6,.,.,CASSLGLGNQPQHF,TGTGCCAGCAGCTTGGGGTTGGGCAATCAGCCCCAGCATTTT
TRBJ1-4,TRBV7-9,.,.,CASSLGGVKEKLFF,TGTGCCAGCAGCTTAGGAGGGGTAAAGGAAAAACTGTTTTTT
TRBJ2-4,TRBV7-9,.,.,CASTSGKALAKNIQYF,TGTGCCAGCACCTCGGGGAAGGCCCTAGCCAAAAACATTCAGTACTTC
TRBJ1-2,TRBV29-1,.,.,CSVGQPAYGYTF,TGCAGCGTTGGACAGCCCGCCTATGGCTACACCTTC